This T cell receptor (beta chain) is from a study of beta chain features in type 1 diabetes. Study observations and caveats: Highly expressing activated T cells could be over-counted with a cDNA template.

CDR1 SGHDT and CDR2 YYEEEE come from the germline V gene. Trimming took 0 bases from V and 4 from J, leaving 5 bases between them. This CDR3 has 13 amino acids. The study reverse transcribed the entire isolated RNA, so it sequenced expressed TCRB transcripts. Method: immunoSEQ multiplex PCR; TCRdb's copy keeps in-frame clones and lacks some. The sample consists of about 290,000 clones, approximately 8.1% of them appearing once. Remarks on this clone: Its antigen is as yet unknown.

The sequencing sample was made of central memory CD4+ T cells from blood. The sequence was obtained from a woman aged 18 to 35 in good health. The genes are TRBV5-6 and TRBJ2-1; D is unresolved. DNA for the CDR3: TGTGCCAGCAGCTTGGTCGGTTACAATGAGCAGTTCTTC. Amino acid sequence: CASSLVGYNEQFF.